The 9 T cell receptor beta chains listed next were all sequenced from one sample in a study of T cell repertoires in cytomegalovirus infection (dated by TCRdb to between 2018 and 2020). TCRdb names Illumina HiSeq 1500 as the instrument used. TCRdb applied fastp at Q25 and MiXCR to the public reads, then kept only in-frame beta chains. Rows with one shared CDR3 protein collapse into an entry with the most common genes and DNA. The sample data list 200,000 to 300,000 distinct CDR3 sequences, and approximately 9% of these were observed just once. In total, the top ten clones hold roughly 16% of the sample. The sequencing sample was made of PBMCs. The receptors derive from a human donor in good health (CMV status not recorded). Some clones in this sample may be carry-over from other donors' samples.

This clonotype appeared many times. V usage is TRBV28 and J usage is TRBJ1-5; TRBD1 aligns across 8 bases. J gave up 5 bases and V 6 bases, and 6 bases lay outside the gene matches. The CDR3 has 14 residues. Looked up from germline, CDR1 is MDHEN and CDR2 is SYDVKM. The chain's CDR3 is CASSPGQGHQPQHF. Here the CDR3 DNA reads TGTGCCAGCAGCCCCGGACAGGGACATCAGCCCCAGCATTTT. The full variable domain, completed using reference TRBV28 and TRBJ1-5, is DVKVTQSSRYLVKRTGEKVFLECVQDMDHENMFWYRQDPGLGLRLIYFSYDVKMKEKGDIPEGYSVSREKKERFSLILESASTNQTSMYLCASSPGQGHQPQHFGDGTRLSIL.

This clonotype was recorded many times. CDR3: CASSSGGQGGQYF. CDR3 nucleotides: TGTGCCAGCAGCTCCGGAGGACAGGGTGGGCAGTACTTC. This sequence joins TRBV7-2 and TRBJ2-5; 8 nucleotides align to TRBD1. Germline CDR1 SGHTA, CDR2 FQGNSA. The CDR3 spans 13 residues. V lost 4 bases, J lost 11 bases, and 9 bases stayed unmatched.

This clonotype has at least ten counts. The chain uses TRBV7-9 and TRBJ1-6; tentative D call: TRBD1 (6 bases). This CDR3 has 20 residues. Trimming left V 1 base short and J 2 bases short, with 21 bases between. The germline V gene has CDR1 SEHNR and CDR2 FQNEAQ (reference sequence). The CDR3 DNA sequence: TGTGCCAGCAGCTTAGTAACCGGGGGCTCCCACAGGGCCTATAATTCACCCCTCCACTTT. Its translation: CASSLVTGGSHRAYNSPLHF.

This clonotype was seen more than once but under ten times. V and J are TRBV20-1 and TRBJ2-7; no firm D call. The CDR3 spans 14 residues. V shed 0 bases and J shed 2 bases, with 11 bases lying between them. From germline, CDR1 is DFQATT and CDR2 SNEGSKA (reference sequence). The CDR3 protein is CSARDVSSTYEQYF. CDR3 bases: TGCAGTGCTAGAGATGTTTCTTCCACCTACGAGCAGTACTTC.

This clonotype was detected a few times. This chain joins TRBV20-1 and TRBJ2-5; weak D call: TRBD2 (6 bases). Trimming left V 0 bases short and J 7 bases short, with 12 bases between. Germline-derived CDR1 and CDR2 are DFQATT and SNEGSKA (reference sequence). CDR3 length: 13 amino acids. The CDR3 spells CSARDRPRGTQYF. For the CDR3, the DNA is TGCAGTGCTAGAGATCGTCCGCGGGGGACCCAGTACTTC.

The chain couples TRBV4-3 to TRBJ2-7; TRBD1 matches 7 bases. This CDR3 spans 15 amino acids. J lost 5 bases, V lost 1 base, and 8 bases had no gene match. Looked up from germline, CDR1 is LGHNA and CDR2 is YSLEER. Written as DNA, the CDR3 is TGCGCCAGCAGCCAAGTGAGGGGGCTCGGGGACGAGCAGTACTTC. It yields the protein CASSQVRGLGDEQYF.

This chain uses TRBV29-1 with TRBJ2-7; D perhaps matches TRBD2 (6 bases). This CDR3 is built from 15 residues. Germline V gene data show CDR1 as SQVTM and CDR2 as ANQGSEA. Trimming stripped 7 bases from V and 7 bases from J, with 26 bases between. The CDR3 here is CSASGVFGRFGEQYF. DNA of the CDR3: TGCAGCGCCTCCGGAGTTTTTGGGAGGTTTGGGGAGCAGTACTTC.

The table lists this clonotype with a count of one. CDR3 loop: CSVGDGTYEQYF. In DNA, the CDR3 is TGCAGCGTTGGTGACGGAACCTACGAGCAGTACTTC. The chain employs TRBV29-1 and TRBJ2-7; no clear D gene. Germline CDR1 and CDR2: SQVTM and ANQGSEA. The CDR3 sequence is 12 residues long. The V and J ends lost 4 bases and 2 bases respectively, with 9 bases between them.

The table lists this clonotype with many counts. The chain employs TRBV20-1 and TRBJ2-5; D may be TRBD2 (6 bases). In germline, CDR1 is DFQATT, CDR2 SNEGSKA (reference sequence). This CDR3 is built from 13 residues. Between the trimmed V and J ends, which lost 3 bases and 2 bases, there was a span of 10 bases. In DNA, the CDR3 is TGCAGTGCTAGGAGGCTAGCGCAAGAGACCCAGTACTTC. Amino acids: CSARRLAQETQYF.